Each of the 10 T cell receptor delta chains below was sequenced from the same sample in a study of gamma-delta T cells after stem cell transplantation. TCRdb reprocessed the RT-PCR reads using CATT. The sample contains some 400 delta-chain clones, around 6% of which appear only once. Sequenced: gamma-delta T cells. Receptors were obtained from a human donor. It is not recorded whose cells these are; they may come from a transplant donor.

This clone is large in the sample. A far larger clone is one base from this, pointing to a likely read error. This rearrangement joins TRDV2 to TRDJ1; perhaps TRDD3 as D (6 bases). In germline, CDR1 is GEAIGNYY, CDR2 EKD. The CDR3 contains 16 residues. Here the CDR3 DNA reads TGTGCCTGTGACACTTTGGGGGCCACGTACACCGATAAACCCATCTTT. As protein: CACDTLGATYTDKPIF.

In this sample, this clone is hyperexpanded. This sample also contains other DNA sequences that code for the same CDR3. The rearrangement joins TRDV1 to TRDJ1; TRDD3 matches 11 bases. The trim removed 6 bases at V and 3 bases at J, leaving 15 bases unmatched. Germline V gene sequence: CDR1 TSWWSYY, CDR2 QGS. This CDR3 has 18 amino acids. In DNA, the CDR3 is TGTGCTCTTGGCGCGGGGGGTACTGGGGGATATCTCGCCGATAAACTCATCTTT. This encodes CALGAGGTGGYLADKLIF.

By sample share, this clone is medium-sized (0.01 to 0.1%). TCRdb pairs this DNA with a much larger clone's protein that differs at residue 7, likely a read error; the protein shown was translated from the DNA. The chain uses TRDV2 and TRDJ1, with D maybe TRDD3 (6 bases). Trimming left V 0 bases short and J 0 bases short, with 19 bases between. The germline V gene has CDR1 GEAIGNYY and CDR2 EKD. This CDR3 spans 18 amino acids. CDR3 DNA sequence: TGTGCCTGTGACACCCTAGCAGATACGGGGAAAAACACCGATAAACTCATCTTT. This sequence encodes CACDTLADTGKNTDKLIF.

Remarks on this clone: TCRdb's protein for this DNA is that of a much larger clone and differs from the translation at residue 12, likely a read error; the protein shown is the DNA translation. The J gene is TRDJ1, the V gene TRDV2, with D possibly matching TRDD3 (6 bases). This CDR3 region has 18 residues. V lost 0 bases, J lost 1 base, and 20 bases lay in between. Germline V gene data show CDR1 as GEAIGNYY and CDR2 as EKD. The CDR3 reads CACDTLVDTGKTTDKLIF. CDR3 coding DNA: TGTGCCTGTGACACCCTAGTAGATACGGGGAAAACCACCGATAAACTCATCTTT.

By sample fraction, this clone is medium-sized. With only one base between it and a far larger clone, this is likely a read error. Additional DNA sequences in this sample encode the identical CDR3. V and J are TRDV2 and TRDJ1; 10 bases fit TRDD3. The CDR3 has 15 residues. Per the germline V gene, CDR1 is GEAIGNYY and CDR2 is EKD. The J segment lost 5 bases and the V segment lost 2 bases, leaving 7 bases of the junction unmatched. CDR3 sequence: CACDNWGIRADKLIF. The CDR3 nucleotides read TGTGCCTGTGACAACTGGGGGATCCGGGCTGATAAACTCATCTTT.

This clone was observed a few times. This DNA's translation differs at residue 5 from TCRdb's protein, which comes from a much larger clone; a read error is likely, and the protein shown is translated from the DNA. The chain joins TRDV2 to TRDJ1; 8 positions match TRDD3. The germline V gene encodes CDR1 GEAIGNYY and CDR2 EKD. The V and J ends lost 0 bases and 3 bases, in that order; junction bases with no gene match: 5. The CDR3 has 15 amino acids. The CDR3 DNA reads as TGTGCCTGTGACACCTGGGGGATCCGGGCCGATAAACTCATCTTT. Amino acid sequence: CACDTWGIRADKLIF.

A few counts support this clone. The translation of this DNA and the TCRdb protein of a much larger clone differ at residue 8, probably owing to a read error; the protein shown here is translated from the DNA. The chain carries TRDV2 and TRDJ1; 8 positions agree with TRDD3. Per the germline V gene, CDR1 is GEAIGNYY and CDR2 is EKD. The CDR3 is made up of 15 amino acids. Trimming at V came to 2 bases and at J to 3 bases, leaving 7 bases not matched to a gene. The CDR3 DNA reads as TGTGCCTGTGACAACTGGGGGGTCCGGGCCGATAAACTCATCTTT. Amino acids: CACDNWGVRADKLIF.

This clone showed up just a few times. TCRdb has a much larger clone's protein, which differs at residue 15 from the translation of this DNA, likely because of a read error; what is shown is the protein translated from the DNA. The chain recombines TRDV1 with TRDJ1; TRDD3 agrees at 11 bases. This CDR3 is 18 amino acids long. In germline, CDR1 is TSWWSYY, CDR2 QGS. The CDR3 DNA reads as TGTGCTCTTGGCGCGGGGGGTACTGGGGGATATCTCGCCGATAGACTCATCTTT. Translation gives CALGAGGTGGYLADRLIF.

This clone was counted between two and nine times. The chain recombines TRDV1 with TRDJ1, with TRDD3 matching over 8 bases. This CDR3 comprises 23 residues. V was clipped by 1 base and J by 0 bases; unmatched bases: 25. Germline assignment: CDR1 TSWWSYY and CDR2 QGS. CDR3 bases: TGTGCTCTTGGGGAACCCAATCCCCTAATCTGGGGGACACCTACACTGTACACCGATAAACTCATCTTT. This encodes CALGEPNPLIWGTPTLYTDKLIF.

Concerning this clone: The protein held in TCRdb is that of a much larger clone and does not match this DNA's translation at residue 4, likely because of a read error; the protein shown is translated from the DNA. CDR3 DNA: TGTGCCTGTCACACCCTAGTAGATACGGGGAAAAACACCGATAAACTCATCTTT. This translates into CACHTLVDTGKNTDKLIF. The V gene is TRDV2, the J gene TRDJ1; D is perhaps TRDD3 (6 bases). This CDR3 has 18 residues. Germline lookup yields CDR1 GEAIGNYY and CDR2 EKD.